Listed here are 5 T cell receptor beta chains from one sample, sequenced in a study of technical replicates of blood from a handful of donors. Only in-frame clones appear in the TCRdb table, and some are missing; sequencing was by immunoSEQ multiplex PCR. The table records 75,000 to 100,000 clones, 95% to 96% of them present only once. The sample comprised T cells isolated from PBMCs. The receptors come from a human donor in good health.

V gene TRBV27 combines with J gene TRBJ1-5, with 7 bases matching TRBD1. The ends lost 5 bases at V and 3 bases at J; junction bases unmatched: 7. The CDR3 length is 15 residues. Germline V CDR1 and CDR2: MNHEY, SMNVEV (reference sequence). The CDR3 nucleotides read TGTGCCAGCAGTCTAACAGGGGTCAACAATCAGCCCCAGCATTTT. This gives the protein CASSLTGVNNQPQHF.

This clone was counted once. DNA of the CDR3: TGTGCCAGCAGTTTAGTACAGGGGTTCCCCGGGGAGCTGTTTTTT. This gives the protein CASSLVQGFPGELFF. This rearrangement joins TRBV27 to TRBJ2-2; TRBD1 matches 7 bases. The CDR3 consists of 15 residues. Per germline, CDR1 MNHEY and CDR2 SMNVEV (reference sequence). Unmatched junction bases numbered 6, after V lost 2 bases and J lost 6 bases.

The chain employs TRBV7-9 and TRBJ2-7; TRBD1 agrees at 7 bases. Germline-derived CDR1 and CDR2 are SEHNR and FQNEAQ (reference sequence). V shed 5 bases, J shed 4 bases, and the junction held 5 bases outside the gene matches. The CDR3 runs to 13 residues. The CDR3 loop reads CASSPPGQYEQYF. The DNA for the CDR3 is TGTGCCAGCAGCCCCCCGGGACAGTACGAGCAGTACTTC.

This clone has just a few counts. CDR3 protein: CASTTGGGQPQHF. CDR3 sequence (DNA): TGTGCCAGTACGACAGGGGGCGGTCAGCCCCAGCATTTT. This chain links TRBV19 with TRBJ1-5; 10 positions agree with TRBD1. V lost 7 bases, J lost 6 bases, and 3 bases stayed unmatched. This CDR3 spans 13 amino acids. Germline V lookup: CDR1 LNHDA, CDR2 SQIVND (reference sequence).

The chain couples TRBV27 to TRBJ2-1, with 10 positions matching TRBD1. The CDR3 spans 15 residues. Losses at the gene ends were 6 bases for V and 8 bases for J; bases not matched to a gene: 10. Germline V gene data show CDR1 as MNHEY and CDR2 as SMNVEV (reference sequence). CDR3 bases: TGTGCCAGCAGCCTAGGGACAGGGGAGAAGGATGAGCAGTTCTTC. Its translation: CASSLGTGEKDEQFF.